Listed below are T cell receptor beta chains from one sample, sequenced in a study of shared clonotypes between healthy human individuals. The protocol was immunoSEQ multiplex PCR, while the TCRdb copy is restricted to in-frame clones and leaves out a portion. This table holds fewer than 800,000 clones, 92% found once. Input material: naive CD8+ T cells sorted from blood. The receptors derive from a man younger than 45 in good health. The CDR3 runs from the conserved cysteine through the conserved F or W. D genes are given only for firm matches. A clone size is listed for some rows: how often the clone was seen (once, few, many), or a class if it is expanded.

j_gene: TRBJ2-1
d_gene: .
abundance: .
v_gene: TRBV5-6
CDR3nt: TGTGCCAGTAGACCGGGTAGCTCCTACAATGAGCAGTTCTTC
CDR3aa: CASRPGSSYNEQFF

j_gene: TRBJ2-1
d_gene: TRBD1
abundance: .
v_gene: TRBV25-1
CDR3nt: TGTGCCAGCAGTGAAGGCTTGGGACAGTATATGTACAATGAGCAGTTCTTC
CDR3aa: CASSEGLGQYMYNEQFF

j_gene: TRBJ2-3
d_gene: .
abundance: .
v_gene: TRBV27
CDR3nt: TGTGCCAGCGGCTCCTGGACCAGCACAGATACGCAGTATTTT
CDR3aa: CASGSWTSTDTQYF

j_gene: TRBJ2-1
d_gene: .
abundance: .
v_gene: TRBV6-1
CDR3nt: TGTGCCACAGGACAGCTGTCCTACAATGAGCAGTTCTTC
CDR3aa: CATGQLSYNEQFF

j_gene: TRBJ2-7
d_gene: TRBD1
abundance: .
v_gene: TRBV7-9
CDR3nt: TGTGCCAGCAGCATAGGACAGGGGCGGGTGTACGAGCAGTACTTC
CDR3aa: CASSIGQGRVYEQYF

j_gene: TRBJ2-7
d_gene: .
abundance: .
v_gene: TRBV25-1
CDR3nt: TGTGCCAGCAGTGAATATTCGGGCGCCGACGAGCAGTACTTC
CDR3aa: CASSEYSGADEQYF

j_gene: TRBJ1-3
d_gene: .
abundance: .
v_gene: TRBV7-7
CDR3nt: TGTGCTAGCAGCCTGGGCCTTAGCTCTGGAAACACCATATATTTT
CDR3aa: CASSLGLSSGNTIYF

j_gene: TRBJ2-7
d_gene: .
abundance: once
v_gene: TRBV13
CDR3nt: TGTGCCAGCACCTCTAGCGGAGGGGGGGACAATTACGAGCAGTACTTC
CDR3aa: CASTSSGGGDNYEQYF

j_gene: TRBJ2-7
d_gene: TRBD2
abundance: .
v_gene: TRBV27
CDR3nt: TGTGCCAGCAGTGACGGCGGGAGGGCCTACGAGCAGTACTTC
CDR3aa: CASSDGGRAYEQYF

j_gene: TRBJ1-2
d_gene: TRBD1
abundance: .
v_gene: TRBV4-2
CDR3nt: TGTGCCAGCAGCCAACCGGGACAGAATATCTATGGCTACACCTTC
CDR3aa: CASSQPGQNIYGYTF

j_gene: TRBJ2-1
d_gene: .
abundance: .
v_gene: TRBV2
CDR3nt: TGTGCCAGCAGTGAAGGTCGAAATGAGCAGTTCTTC
CDR3aa: CASSEGRNEQFF

j_gene: TRBJ2-7
d_gene: .
abundance: once
v_gene: TRBV2
CDR3nt: TGTGCCAGCAGTGATTTTGGCGGGACCCTCTCCTACGAGCAGTACTTC
CDR3aa: CASSDFGGTLSYEQYF